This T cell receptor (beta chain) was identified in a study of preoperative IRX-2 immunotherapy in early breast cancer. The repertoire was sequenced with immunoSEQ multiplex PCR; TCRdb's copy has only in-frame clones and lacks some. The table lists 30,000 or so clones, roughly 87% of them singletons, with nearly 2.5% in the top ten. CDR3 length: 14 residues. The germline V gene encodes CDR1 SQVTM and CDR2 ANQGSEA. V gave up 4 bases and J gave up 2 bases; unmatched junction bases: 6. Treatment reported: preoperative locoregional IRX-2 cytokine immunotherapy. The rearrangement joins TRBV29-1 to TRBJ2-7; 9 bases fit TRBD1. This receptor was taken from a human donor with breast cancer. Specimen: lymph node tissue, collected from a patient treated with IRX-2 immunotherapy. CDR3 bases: TGCAGCGTTGTTGGGAGGACAGGGGCCTACGAGCAGTACTTC. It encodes CSVVGRTGAYEQYF.